Listed below are T cell receptor beta chains from one sample, sequenced in a study of regulatory T cells in long-lasting Graves disease. Each CDR3 protein is one row after TCRdb ran MiXCR on the multiplex PCR reads. The sample includes 580,000 or so distinct CDR3 sequences, approximately 16% of them seen just once. In addition, the sample was reused for a study of T cells in Graves' hyperthyroidism and ophthalmopathy.

The source was peripheral blood mononuclear cells (PBMCs), collected at new diagnosis, from a patient treated with antithyroid drugs. Receptors were obtained from a man aged 18 to 29 with Graves disease. Both conserved end residues are part of each CDR3. A D gene is named only where the DNA matches it firmly. Only part of the rows carry a size: once, few, many, or a class if the clone is expanded.

j_gene	abundance	d_gene	v_gene	CDR3nt	CDR3aa
TRBJ2-2	many	-	TRBV3-1	TGTGCCAGCAGCCAGAGCTACGGGGAGCTGTTTTTT	CASSQSYGELFF
TRBJ2-7	few	-	TRBV9	TGTGCCAGCAGCGCAAGCCGGGACCGAGCTTCCTACGAGCAGTACTTC	CASSASRDRASYEQYF
TRBJ1-5	-	TRBD1	TRBV15	TGTGCCACCCGTACGGGACAGGGGTTGAATCAGCCCCAGCATTTT	CATRTGQGLNQPQHF
TRBJ2-4	many	-	TRBV3-1	TGTGCCAGCAGCCAAGAGGGGGGGGCCATTCAGTACTTC	CASSQEGGAIQYF
TRBJ2-5	many	-	TRBV12-3/TRBV12-4	TGTGCCAGCAGTTTGTCAGGGGCCGGGGAGACCCAGTACTTC	CASSLSGAGETQYF
TRBJ1-5	-	-	TRBV20-1	TGCAGTGCTAGTTTCGGCCAGGGACAAAATCAGCCCCAGCATTTT	CSASFGQGQNQPQHF
TRBJ1-5	-	-	TRBV10-3	TGTGCCACCAGACCCGAGGGAGACCGGGTCCAGCCCCAGCATTTT	CATRPEGDRVQPQHF
TRBJ2-2	many	TRBD1	TRBV20-1	TGCAGTGCTGCTCGCAGGGGGCGAGCCACCGGGGAGCTGTTTTTT	CSAARRGRATGELFF
TRBJ2-3	many	TRBD2	TRBV30	TGTGCCTGGAGCCTAGCGGGTAGCACAGATACGCAGTATTTT	CAWSLAGSTDTQYF
TRBJ1-1	few	-	TRBV10-3	TGTGCCATCGGGCAGGGGTCGGGGAACACTGAAGCTTTCTTT	CAIGQGSGNTEAFF
TRBJ2-7	many	TRBD1	TRBV7-9	TGTGCCAGCAGCTTTACCCCGGGACAGGGGCAAGAGGAGCAGTACTTC	CASSFTPGQGQEEQYF
TRBJ1-5	many	-	TRBV3-1	TGTGCCAGCACCCAAGGGTTTCCAGGGAGAGGAAGTAGCAATCAGCCCCAGCATTTT	CASTQGFPGRGSSNQPQHF
TRBJ1-5	few	-	TRBV3-1	TGTGCCAGCAGCCAAGAGCCAGAAAATCAGCCCCAGCATTTT	CASSQEPENQPQHF
TRBJ2-6	once	-	TRBV18	TGTGCCAGCTCACCGACAACCGGACACAGAGAGGCCAACGTCCTGACTTTC	CASSPTTGHREANVLTF
TRBJ2-6	-	-	TRBV2	TGTGCCAGCAGTGGAGGCAGAGCGACTGGGGCCAGCGTCCTGACTTTC	CASSGGRATGASVLTF
TRBJ2-7	many	TRBD1	TRBV28	TGTGCCAGCAGTCCCGGGACAGTTCCCTACGAGCAGTACTTC	CASSPGTVPYEQYF
TRBJ2-7	-	-	TRBV16	TGTGCCAGCGCGGACACCTACGAGCAGTACTTC	CASADTYEQYF
TRBJ2-1	-	-	TRBV10-3	TGTGCCATCAGTGAGATCAGGGATTCCTACAATGAGCAGTTCTTC	CAISEIRDSYNEQFF
TRBJ2-1	few	TRBD2	TRBV7-6	TGTACCAGCAGCTCCCCCGGGCTAGCGGGAATAAATGAGCAGTTCTTC	CTSSSPGLAGINEQFF
TRBJ2-3	-	TRBD2	TRBV12-3/TRBV12-4	TGTGCCAGCAGTTTAAGGACAAAGGGGACTAGCGTCCGAACCCGCACAGATACGCAGTATTTT	CASSLRTKGTSVRTRTDTQYF
TRBJ2-7	-	TRBD2	TRBV20-1	TGCAGTGCTACAGGGACTAGCGGGAGAAGCGAGCAGTACTTC	CSATGTSGRSEQYF
TRBJ2-5	many	TRBD2	TRBV6-1	TGTGCCAGCAAGACGGGAGGAGAAGAGACCCAGTACTTC	CASKTGGEETQYF
TRBJ2-7	many	-	TRBV5-5	TGTGCCAGCACAAAACAGGGTAAGGAGTACGAGCAGTACTTC	CASTKQGKEYEQYF
TRBJ1-5	few	-	TRBV28	TGTGCCAGCAGTTTATTAGTTGGGAGGGGCTCCAATCAGCCCCAGCATTTT	CASSLLVGRGSNQPQHF
TRBJ1-2	-	TRBD1	TRBV20-1	TGCAGTGCTCTACGGGACAGTGGAGACTATGGCTACACCTTC	CSALRDSGDYGYTF
TRBJ1-5	many	-	TRBV7-2	TGTGCCAGCAGCTTAGGTAAAAATCAGCCCCAGCATTTT	CASSLGKNQPQHF
TRBJ1-2	few	TRBD1	TRBV20-1	TGCAGTGCTCCCCTTCTCTACAGGGGATCCACTGGCTACACCTTC	CSAPLLYRGSTGYTF
TRBJ1-5	-	-	TRBV7-2	TGTGCCAGCAGCCCACAGGGAAATGGAAATCAGCCCCAGCATTTT	CASSPQGNGNQPQHF
TRBJ2-1	-	TRBD2	TRBV5-1	TGCGCCAGCAGCTCGAGGGGTCCACTAGCGGGAGCGTCCAATGAGCAGTTCTTC	CASSSRGPLAGASNEQFF
TRBJ2-7	many	TRBD1	TRBV5-1	TGCGCCAGCAGCTTGGAGGGACAGGTAGACTACGAGCAGTACTTC	CASSLEGQVDYEQYF
TRBJ2-5	-	-	TRBV6-2/TRBV6-3	TGTGCCAGCAGTTACTCGGAGTCGAGCCAAGAGACCCAGTACTTC	CASSYSESSQETQYF
TRBJ1-2	-	TRBD1	TRBV20-1	TGCAGTGCCGGGGACAGGAACGGCTACACCTTC	CSAGDRNGYTF
TRBJ2-1	many	TRBD2	TRBV3-1	TGTGCCAGCAGCCTCTATAGGCTAGCGGGAACTGAGCAGTTCTTC	CASSLYRLAGTEQFF
TRBJ2-3	-	-	TRBV7-6	TGTGCCAGCAGCCCTACTTTAACACAGGGACATGCCACAGATACGCAGTATTTT	CASSPTLTQGHATDTQYF
TRBJ2-1	-	TRBD1	TRBV7-9	TGTGCCAGCAGCTGGAGGACAGGTACAAACAATGAGCAGTTCTTC	CASSWRTGTNNEQFF
TRBJ2-4	few	-	TRBV5-1	TGCGCCAGCAGCTTTACAGTCGGATTAGCCAAAAACATTCAGTACTTC	CASSFTVGLAKNIQYF
TRBJ2-7	many	-	TRBV5-8	TGTGCCAGCAGGGTGACGACCGACGAGCAGTACTTC	CASRVTTDEQYF
TRBJ2-5	once	-	TRBV5-1	TGCGCCAGCAGCCCCCGAACGGGAGAGACCCAGTACTTC	CASSPRTGETQYF
TRBJ2-5	-	TRBD2	TRBV19	TGTGCCAGTAGTCCCCCAGCGGGAGGTCCGGAGACCCAGTACTTC	CASSPPAGGPETQYF
TRBJ1-5	-	-	TRBV5-1	TGCGCCAGCAGCTTGGGGCCGTATTACGATAGCAATCAGCCCCAGCATTTT	CASSLGPYYDSNQPQHF
TRBJ1-4	many	-	TRBV7-8	TGTGCCAGCAGCTTAGCCCGGAATCCAAATGAAAAACTGTTTTTT	CASSLARNPNEKLFF
TRBJ2-1	-	-	TRBV28	TGTGCCAGCAGGGTCAGGGTATACAATGAGCAGTTCTTC	CASRVRVYNEQFF
TRBJ2-5	many	TRBD2	TRBV18	TGTGCCAGCTCACCAAGCGGCGGGAGTGCGAAGACCCAGTACTTC	CASSPSGGSAKTQYF
TRBJ2-7	few	-	TRBV29-1	TGCAGCGTTCTAGACGTCGGCTACGAGCAGTACTTC	CSVLDVGYEQYF
TRBJ2-3	-	-	TRBV5-1	TGCGCCAGCAGCTTGGTACAGGGGACTAGCACAGATACGCAGTATTTT	CASSLVQGTSTDTQYF
TRBJ1-2	few	-	TRBV7-9	TGTGCCAGCAGCCGTGGAGCATGGGGAGCTAACTATGGCTACACCTTC	CASSRGAWGANYGYTF
TRBJ1-1	many	-	TRBV28	TGTGCCAGCACTCCGGTGGAGGAGAACACTGAAGCTTTCTTT	CASTPVEENTEAFF
TRBJ1-2	many	-	TRBV10-2	TGCGCCAGCAGTGGAACGGACGGGGTAGGGGTAAACTATGGCTACACCTTC	CASSGTDGVGVNYGYTF
TRBJ2-5	-	-	TRBV7-3	TGTGCCAGCAGCCCCGACGAGCAAGAGACCCAGTACTTC	CASSPDEQETQYF
TRBJ2-2	-	-	TRBV5-4	TGTGCCAGCGGGGAGAGTGGCGGGGAGCTGTTTTTT	CASGESGGELFF
TRBJ1-1	many	-	TRBV28	TGTGCCAGCATCGACGTGAGAGGGAACACTGAAGCTTTCTTT	CASIDVRGNTEAFF
TRBJ2-3	many	-	TRBV28	TGTGCCAGCAGCCTCCGGGCCCCGGGGGATACGCAGTATTTT	CASSLRAPGDTQYF
TRBJ2-7	many	-	TRBV30	TGTGCCTGGATGCCCCCTCGGGTGGGAGGCCGCGCCTACGAGCAGTACTTC	CAWMPPRVGGRAYEQYF
TRBJ2-1	many	TRBD1	TRBV12-3/TRBV12-4	TGTGCCAGCAGGGCCCGGGACAGGGCCCATGAGCAGTTCTTC	CASRARDRAHEQFF